These 8 T cell receptor beta chains originate from one sample sequenced in a study of blood T cell repertoires in COVID-19. The method was immunoSEQ multiplex PCR; TCRdb's version includes in-frame clones alone and lacks a portion of them. The table records over 45,000 clones, 80% to 90% of them present only once. The sequencing input was peripheral blood. The receptors here all came from an older woman with COVID-19, enrolled during active disease.

The chain joins TRBV2 to TRBJ2-3, with 7 nucleotides matching TRBD1. CDR3 length: 12 amino acids. The V gene end was trimmed by 6 bases and the J gene end by 9 bases; junction bases not matched to a gene: 6. CDR1 and CDR2 (germline): SNHLY, FYNNEI. As DNA, the CDR3 is TGTGCCAGCAGCCAAGACAGGGACACGCAGTATTTT. This codes for CASSQDRDTQYF.

The V gene is TRBV4-3, the J gene TRBJ1-4, with D hard to call. V lost 0 bases, J lost 4 bases, and 6 bases lay in between. Germline CDR1 LGHNA, CDR2 YSLEER. The CDR3 consists of 14 residues. The CDR3 DNA is TGCGCCAGCAGCCAAGATGCCGGTAATGAAAAACTGTTTTTT. Protein product: CASSQDAGNEKLFF.

V usage is TRBV2 and J usage is TRBJ1-2; TRBD1 agrees at 8 bases. Germline V lookup: CDR1 SNHLY, CDR2 FYNNEI. CDR3 size: 13 residues. V lost 4 bases and J lost 6; bases outside the gene matches: 4. The CDR3 DNA reads as TGTGCCAGCAGTGGACAGGGGACTAATGGCTACACCTTC. This codes for CASSGQGTNGYTF.

The rearrangement links TRBV28 to TRBJ1-1, with TRBD1 matching 8 bases. J lost 1 base, V lost 7 bases, and 2 bases had no gene match. CDR3 size: 13 residues. From germline, CDR1 is MDHEN and CDR2 SYDVKM. In DNA form, the CDR3 reads TGTGCCAGCACAACAGGGGGGAACACTGAAGCTTTCTTT. Its translation is CASTTGGNTEAFF.

This chain uses TRBV4-2 with TRBJ2-1; TRBD1 agrees at 7 bases. V dropped 2 bases and J dropped 9; count of bases not matched to a gene: 10. Germline assignment: CDR1 LGHNA and CDR2 YNFKEQ. The CDR3 is made up of 15 amino acids. For the CDR3, the DNA is TGTGCCAGCAGCCAAAGGACAGGCTTGTTGGCTGAGCAGTTCTTC. It specifies CASSQRTGLLAEQFF.

The rearrangement uses TRBV6-2 or TRBV6-3 and TRBJ2-1, with 13 bases identical to TRBD2. Germline loops: CDR1 MNHEY, CDR2 SVGEGT. J gave up 8 bases and V 4 bases, and 2 bases lay outside the gene matches. CDR3 length: 14 amino acids. Here the CDR3 DNA reads TGTGCCAGCAGTTTCGGACTAGCGGGAGATGAGCAGTTCTTC. Residues: CASSFGLAGDEQFF.

This chain joins TRBV10-3 and TRBJ1-1; possibly TRBD1 for D (5 bases). Germline CDR1 is ENHRY and CDR2 is SYGVKD. Trimming removed 11 bases at V and 0 bases at J, with 13 bases between. The CDR3 has 13 amino acids. CDR3 protein: CAGKTAMNTEAFF. The DNA of the CDR3 is TGTGCCGGCAAGACAGCAATGAACACTGAAGCTTTCTTT.

The chain is built from TRBV7-9 and TRBJ1-4, with 8 nucleotides matching TRBD1. With 0 bases clipped from V and 7 bases from J, the junction kept 7 bases outside the gene matches. From germline, CDR1 is SEHNR and CDR2 FQNEAQ (reference sequence). The CDR3 covers 16 residues. CDR3 nucleotide sequence: TGTGCCAGCAGCTTAGCCGGACAGGGTTGGAGTGAAAAACTGTTTTTT. Protein: CASSLAGQGWSEKLFF.